This note documents a single T cell receptor (beta chain) sequence. The germline V gene encodes CDR1 SGHTA and CDR2 FQGNSA. J lost 8 bases, V lost 3 bases, and 6 bases had no gene match. The CDR3 loop spans 14 amino acids. The entry originates in a study of control samples from healthy donors and cancer patients. TCRdb's copy holds only in-frame clones and misses some; the assay was immunoSEQ multiplex PCR. The profile shows 100,000 to 150,000 clones, approximately 89% of them singletons. J is TRBJ1-4 and V is TRBV7-2; 7 bases line up with TRBD1. This TCR derives from a woman younger than 30 in good health. The sample comprised blood. CDR3 protein: CASSFQGGSEKLFF. The CDR3 DNA follows: TGTGCCAGCAGCTTTCAGGGGGGGAGCGAAAAACTGTTTTTT.